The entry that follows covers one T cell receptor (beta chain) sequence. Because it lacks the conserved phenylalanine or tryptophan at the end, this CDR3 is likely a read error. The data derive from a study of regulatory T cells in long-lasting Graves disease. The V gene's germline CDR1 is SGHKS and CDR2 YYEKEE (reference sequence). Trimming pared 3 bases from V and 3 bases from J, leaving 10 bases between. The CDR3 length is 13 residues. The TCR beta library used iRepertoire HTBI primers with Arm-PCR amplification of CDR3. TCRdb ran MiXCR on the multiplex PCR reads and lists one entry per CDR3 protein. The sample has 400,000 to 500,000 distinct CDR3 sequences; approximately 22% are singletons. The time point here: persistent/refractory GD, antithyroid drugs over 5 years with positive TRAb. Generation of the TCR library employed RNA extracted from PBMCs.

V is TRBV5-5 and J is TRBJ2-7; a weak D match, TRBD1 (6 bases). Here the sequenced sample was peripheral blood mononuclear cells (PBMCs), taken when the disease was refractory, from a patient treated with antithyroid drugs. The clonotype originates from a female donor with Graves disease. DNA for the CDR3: TGTGCCAGCAGCTCCACAGGGTTCTACGAGCAGTACTCC. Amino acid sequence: CASSSTGFYEQYS.